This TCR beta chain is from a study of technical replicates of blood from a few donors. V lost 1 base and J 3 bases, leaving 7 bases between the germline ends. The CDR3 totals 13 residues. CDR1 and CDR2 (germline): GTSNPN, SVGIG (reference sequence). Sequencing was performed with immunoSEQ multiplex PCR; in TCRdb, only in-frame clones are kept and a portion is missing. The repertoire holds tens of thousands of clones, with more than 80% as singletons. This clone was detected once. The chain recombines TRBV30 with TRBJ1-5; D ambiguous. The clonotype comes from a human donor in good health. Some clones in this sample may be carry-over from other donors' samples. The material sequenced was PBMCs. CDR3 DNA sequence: TGTGCCTGGAGTGCGGGATTCAATCAGCCCCAGCATTTT. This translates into CAWSAGFNQPQHF.